This entry is about one TCR beta chain. Its recognized antigen is unknown. The record has no base qualities; no much larger clone is one base away. From cysteine to phenylalanine, the CDR3 is 15 amino acids long. Only the CDR3 DNA is retained, 45 bases long and in frame from the first base. V sheds 2 bases and J sheds 0 bases, leaving 8 bases between their ends. CDR1 and CDR2, looked up from the germline V gene, are KGHSH and LQKENI. The entry originates in a study of blood T cell repertoires in COVID-19 (TCRdb year 2020). Turning to the overall study: Samples from collaborators originated in the United States, Italy and Spain and spanned both the acute and convalescent phases of COVID-19. The samples were drawn from two sources: the first 160 participants of the ongoing ImmuneRACE study, and 950 to 1,500 subjects contributed by 6 global collaborators. Where HLA class I and class II types were available, the types were taken from metadata supplied by the sample provider, not from assay-based typing. Nearly every sample came with metadata listing a de-identified subject ID, COVID-19 status, age in years and sex. The dataset comprised deeply sampled blood TCRbeta repertoires from subjects exposed to, actively infected with, or recovered from COVID-19. The prospective study material was composed of cDNA or gDNA derived from T cells, B-cell-depleted T cells, or PBMCs. A freely available public database, intended as a resource for researchers studying the immune response to SARS-CoV-2, is where the repertoires were released.

Collaborating institutions collected whole blood in K2EDTA tubes following their own protocols. For TCRbeta analysis, collaborator samples were shipped as frozen whole blood, as isolated PBMCs, or as DNA extracted from either sample type. On the study overall, not on this receptor specifically: The quantity of clinical and demographic metadata differed by source and by participant and was supplied without curation.

TCRbeta CDR3 regions were amplified from genomic DNA by means of the immunoSEQ Assay, a bias-controlled multiplex PCR. Concerning the study's data processing: The number of nucleated cells in each sample was estimated by amplification of reference gene primers within the assay. Sequence reads were collapsed and filtered to measure the absolute abundance of every unique TCRbeta CDR3 rearrangement. For each sample, productive Simpson clonality was calculated by taking the square root of Simpson's diversity index across productive rearrangements. TCRdb limited this immuneACCESS table to in-frame rearrangements with V and J called. A share of clones is missing; checked studies link under half to unresolved V genes, and the rest is unexplained. V, J and clone size were drawn from that table, and D and trimming were deduced from the DNA. This sample holds roughly 120,000 clones; around 77% were observed only once. Of the sample, approximately 7.9% falls within the top ten clones.

The sample taken for sequencing was peripheral blood. This clonotype was sampled from a human donor in a cohort sampled during active COVID-19. The chain is made from TRBV18 and TRBJ2-1, and possibly TRBD2, on 6 matching bases. In nucleotides, the sequence is TGTGCCAGCTCACCATTGGGGGGCTCCTACAATGAGCAGTTCTTC. Translated, it gives CASSPLGGSYNEQFF.